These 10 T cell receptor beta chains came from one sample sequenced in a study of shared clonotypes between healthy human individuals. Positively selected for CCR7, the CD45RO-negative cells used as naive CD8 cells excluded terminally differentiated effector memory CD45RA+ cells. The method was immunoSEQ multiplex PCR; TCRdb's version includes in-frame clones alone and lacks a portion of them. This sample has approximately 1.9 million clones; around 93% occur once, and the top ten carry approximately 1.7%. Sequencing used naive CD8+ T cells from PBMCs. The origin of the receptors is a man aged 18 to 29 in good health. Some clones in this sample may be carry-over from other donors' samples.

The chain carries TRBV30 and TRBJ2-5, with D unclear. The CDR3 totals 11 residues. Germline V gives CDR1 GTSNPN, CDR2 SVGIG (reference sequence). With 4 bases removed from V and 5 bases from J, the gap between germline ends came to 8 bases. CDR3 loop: CAWTESETQYF. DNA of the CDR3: TGTGCCTGGACCGAAAGTGAGACCCAGTACTTC.

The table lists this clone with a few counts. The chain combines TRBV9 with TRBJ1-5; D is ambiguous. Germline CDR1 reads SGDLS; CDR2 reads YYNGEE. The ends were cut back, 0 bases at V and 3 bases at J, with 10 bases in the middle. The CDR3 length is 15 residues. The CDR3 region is CASSVDGGTNQPQHF. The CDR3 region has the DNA TGTGCCAGCAGCGTAGATGGCGGCACCAATCAGCCCCAGCATTTT.

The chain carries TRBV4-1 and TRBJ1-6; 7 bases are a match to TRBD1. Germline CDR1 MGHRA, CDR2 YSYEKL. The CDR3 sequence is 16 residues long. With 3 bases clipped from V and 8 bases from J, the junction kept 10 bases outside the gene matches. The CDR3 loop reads CASSHEEGQWDSPLHF. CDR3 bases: TGCGCCAGCAGCCACGAGGAGGGACAGTGGGATTCACCCCTCCACTTT.

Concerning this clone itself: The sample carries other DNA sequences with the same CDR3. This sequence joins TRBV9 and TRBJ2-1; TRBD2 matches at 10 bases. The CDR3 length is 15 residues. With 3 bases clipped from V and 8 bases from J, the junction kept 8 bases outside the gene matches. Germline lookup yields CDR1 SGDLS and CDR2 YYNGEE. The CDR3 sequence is CASSAFSGRTDEQFF. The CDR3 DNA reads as TGTGCCAGCAGCGCCTTTAGCGGGAGGACGGATGAGCAGTTCTTC.

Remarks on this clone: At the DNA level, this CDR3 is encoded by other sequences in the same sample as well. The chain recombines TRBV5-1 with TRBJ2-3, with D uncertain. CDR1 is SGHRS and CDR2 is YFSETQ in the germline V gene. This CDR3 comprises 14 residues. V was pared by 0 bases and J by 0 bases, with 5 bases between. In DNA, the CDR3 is TGCGCCAGCAGCTTGGATAGAAGCACAGATACGCAGTATTTT. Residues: CASSLDRSTDTQYF.

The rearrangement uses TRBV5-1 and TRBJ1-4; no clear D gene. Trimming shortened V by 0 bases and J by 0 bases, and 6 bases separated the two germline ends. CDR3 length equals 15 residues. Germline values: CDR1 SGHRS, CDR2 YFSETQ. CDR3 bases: TGCGCCAGCAGCTTGGTCTCAGCAACTAATGAAAAACTGTTTTTT. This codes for CASSLVSATNEKLFF. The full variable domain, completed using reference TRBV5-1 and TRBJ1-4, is KAGVTQTPRYLIKTRGQQVTLSCSPISGHRSVSWYQQTPGQGLQFLFEYFSETQRNKGNFPGRFSGRQFSNSRSEMNVSTLELGDSALYLCASSLVSATNEKLFFGSGTQLSVL.

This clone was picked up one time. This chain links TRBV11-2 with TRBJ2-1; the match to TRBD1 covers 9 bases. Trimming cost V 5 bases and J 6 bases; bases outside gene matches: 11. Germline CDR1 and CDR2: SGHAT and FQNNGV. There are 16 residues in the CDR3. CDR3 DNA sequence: TGTGCCAGCAGCCCACGCCCGGGACAGGGCTTCAATGAGCAGTTCTTC. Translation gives CASSPRPGQGFNEQFF.

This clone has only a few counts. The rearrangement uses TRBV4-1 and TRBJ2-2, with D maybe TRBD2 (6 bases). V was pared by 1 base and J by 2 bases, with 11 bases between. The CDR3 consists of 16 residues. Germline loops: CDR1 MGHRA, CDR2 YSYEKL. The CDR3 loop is CASSQAGDFNTGELFF. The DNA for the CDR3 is TGCGCCAGCAGCCAAGCTGGGGACTTCAACACCGGGGAGCTGTTTTTT.

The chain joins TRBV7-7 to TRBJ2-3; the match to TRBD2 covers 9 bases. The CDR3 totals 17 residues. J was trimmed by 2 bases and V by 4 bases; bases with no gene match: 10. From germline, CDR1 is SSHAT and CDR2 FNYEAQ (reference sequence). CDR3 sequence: CASSSSGTSSHTDTQYF. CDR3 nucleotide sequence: TGTGCCAGCAGCTCCTCCGGGACTAGCAGTCACACAGATACGCAGTATTTT.

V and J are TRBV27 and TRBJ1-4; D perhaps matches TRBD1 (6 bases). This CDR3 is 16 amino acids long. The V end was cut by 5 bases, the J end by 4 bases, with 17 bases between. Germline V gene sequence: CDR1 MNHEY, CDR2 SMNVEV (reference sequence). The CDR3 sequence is CASSTHMGANNEKLFF. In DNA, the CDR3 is TGTGCCAGCAGTACCCACATGGGGGCGAATAATGAAAAACTGTTTTTT. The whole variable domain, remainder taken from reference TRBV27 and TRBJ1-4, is EAQVTQNPRYLITVTGKKLTVTCSQNMNHEYMSWYRQDPGLGLRQIYYSMNVEVTDKGDVPEGYKVSRKEKRNFPLILESPSPNQTSLYFCASSTHMGANNEKLFFGSGTQLSVL.